The following is a TCR beta chain sequence with its context. The table came from immunoSEQ multiplex PCR; TCRdb's copy has only in-frame clones and leaves some out. The data show approximately 210,000 clones, approximately 86% seen once. In germline, CDR1 is KGHSH, CDR2 LQKENI. The CDR3 extends over 13 amino acids. Trimming cost V 2 bases and J 5 bases, with 6 bases left between them. The data are from a study of blood T cell repertoires in COVID-19. About the research overall: Acute and convalescent COVID-19 specimens originated in the United States, Italy and Spain.

Specimen: PBMCs or T cells enriched from blood (not recorded which). V is TRBV18 and J is TRBJ1-4; D unresolved. The sequence was obtained from a woman aged 25-40 years who had recovered from COVID-19. The CDR3 loop reads CASSPSPNEKLFF. CDR3 in DNA: TGTGCCAGCTCACCAAGCCCAAATGAAAAACTGTTTTTT.